This is a list of T cell receptor beta chains from one sample in a study of identifying expanded T cells in peripheral blood. Method: immunoSEQ multiplex PCR; TCRdb's copy keeps in-frame clones and lacks some. The sample consists of about 120,000 clones, 84% of them appearing once. Source material: blood. The receptors originated from a person aged 18-70 years in good health. CDR3s include the opening cysteine and the closing phenylalanine or tryptophan. Each record gives: clone size, J gene, D gene, V gene, CDR3 DNA, CDR3 protein. D genes are given only for firm matches. A clone size is listed for some rows: how often the clone was seen (once, few, many), or a class if it is expanded.

abundance: NA
j_gene: TRBJ1-2
d_gene: TRBD1
v_gene: TRBV6-6
CDR3nt: TGTGCCAGCACCGGAACCACCGGGACAGGCGCATATGGCTACACCTTC
CDR3aa: CASTGTTGTGAYGYTF

abundance: NA
j_gene: TRBJ1-4
d_gene: TRBD1
v_gene: TRBV5-1
CDR3nt: TGCGCCAGCAATACAGGAGACAGGGAGAATGAAAAACTGTTTTTT
CDR3aa: CASNTGDRENEKLFF

abundance: NA
j_gene: TRBJ2-7
d_gene: TRBD2
v_gene: TRBV11-2
CDR3nt: TGTGCCAGCAGATCTAGGACTAGCCTCTCCTACGAGCAGTACTTC
CDR3aa: CASRSRTSLSYEQYF

abundance: NA
j_gene: TRBJ2-3
d_gene: TRBD2
v_gene: TRBV2
CDR3nt: TGTGCCAGCTTAGCGGGGGGGGTCGCAGATACGCAGTATTTT
CDR3aa: CASLAGGVADTQYF

abundance: NA
j_gene: TRBJ1-2
d_gene: NA
v_gene: TRBV19
CDR3nt: TGTGCCAGTAGTATAGTGGGGGGGTTTGGCTACACCTTC
CDR3aa: CASSIVGGFGYTF

abundance: NA
j_gene: TRBJ2-7
d_gene: NA
v_gene: TRBV7-9
CDR3nt: TGTGCCAGCAGCACAGAATCCTACGAGCAGTACTTC
CDR3aa: CASSTESYEQYF

abundance: NA
j_gene: TRBJ2-1
d_gene: TRBD2
v_gene: TRBV5-1
CDR3nt: TGCGCCAGCAGCCGACTTACTAGCGGAAGCTACAATGAGCAGTTCTTC
CDR3aa: CASSRLTSGSYNEQFF

abundance: NA
j_gene: TRBJ2-2
d_gene: TRBD1
v_gene: TRBV5-6
CDR3nt: TGTGCCAGCAGGCAAGACAGGGGGCAGGTAGGCACCGGGGAGCTGTTTTTT
CDR3aa: CASRQDRGQVGTGELFF

abundance: NA
j_gene: TRBJ1-5
d_gene: NA
v_gene: TRBV6-6
CDR3nt: TGTGCCACAGGGCCACTAAATCAGCCCCAGCATTTT
CDR3aa: CATGPLNQPQHF

abundance: NA
j_gene: TRBJ1-2
d_gene: NA
v_gene: TRBV6-6
CDR3nt: TGTGCCAGCAGTTACGGGCAGCCCTCTGGGGGCTACACCTTC
CDR3aa: CASSYGQPSGGYTF

abundance: NA
j_gene: TRBJ2-7
d_gene: NA
v_gene: TRBV7-8
CDR3nt: TGTGCCAGCAGCTTAATGTACGAGCAGTACTTC
CDR3aa: CASSLMYEQYF

abundance: NA
j_gene: TRBJ1-1
d_gene: NA
v_gene: TRBV7-2
CDR3nt: TGTGCCAGCAGCTTTAGGTTTGGCACTGAAGCTTTCTTT
CDR3aa: CASSFRFGTEAFF

abundance: few
j_gene: TRBJ2-7
d_gene: NA
v_gene: TRBV10-3
CDR3nt: TGTGCCATCAGTGATCGGGGGGCAAGGGACGAGCAGTACTTC
CDR3aa: CAISDRGARDEQYF

abundance: NA
j_gene: TRBJ2-7
d_gene: TRBD2
v_gene: TRBV7-9
CDR3nt: TGTGCCAGCAGCCCTGGACTAGCGGGGGGGCCATTTTTCGACGAGCAGTACTTC
CDR3aa: CASSPGLAGGPFFDEQYF

abundance: NA
j_gene: TRBJ2-2
d_gene: NA
v_gene: TRBV7-2
CDR3nt: TGTGCCAGCAGCTTAGCAAGGACTGGGGAGCTGTTTTTT
CDR3aa: CASSLARTGELFF

abundance: NA
j_gene: TRBJ2-3
d_gene: TRBD2
v_gene: TRBV7-7
CDR3nt: TGTGCCAGCTCACTAGCGGGGGGTTTCAGGGATACGCAGTATTTT
CDR3aa: CASSLAGGFRDTQYF

abundance: NA
j_gene: TRBJ1-1
d_gene: TRBD1
v_gene: TRBV4-3
CDR3nt: TGCGCCAGCAGCCAAGTTTCAGGGGGCACTGAAGCTTTCTTT
CDR3aa: CASSQVSGGTEAFF

abundance: NA
j_gene: TRBJ2-1
d_gene: NA
v_gene: TRBV7-9
CDR3nt: TGTGCCAGTCCTTCCTGGGATGAGCAGTTCTTC
CDR3aa: CASPSWDEQFF

abundance: NA
j_gene: TRBJ1-2
d_gene: TRBD1
v_gene: TRBV5-4
CDR3nt: TGTGCCAGCAGCTTTCCGGGCGCAGGGGGGATAGATGGCTACACCTTC
CDR3aa: CASSFPGAGGIDGYTF

abundance: NA
j_gene: TRBJ2-7
d_gene: TRBD1
v_gene: TRBV4-3
CDR3nt: TGCGCCAGCAGCCAAGGGACAGGACAGGGGGGCTACGAGCAGTACTTC
CDR3aa: CASSQGTGQGGYEQYF

abundance: NA
j_gene: TRBJ1-2
d_gene: NA
v_gene: TRBV11-2
CDR3nt: TGTGCCAGCAGCTTAGAGCAGTATGGCTACACCTTC
CDR3aa: CASSLEQYGYTF

abundance: NA
j_gene: TRBJ1-1
d_gene: NA
v_gene: TRBV6-5
CDR3nt: TGTGCCAGCACCAGACGGGAGGTGGACACTGAAGCTTTCTTT
CDR3aa: CASTRREVDTEAFF

abundance: NA
j_gene: TRBJ1-2
d_gene: TRBD1
v_gene: TRBV18
CDR3nt: TGTGCCAGCTCATCGGGCAAGACAGGGGGCCGTGGCTACACCTTC
CDR3aa: CASSSGKTGGRGYTF

abundance: NA
j_gene: TRBJ1-1
d_gene: NA
v_gene: TRBV6-6
CDR3nt: TGTGCCAGCAGTTCCACAGAGAACACTGAAGCTTTCTTT
CDR3aa: CASSSTENTEAFF

abundance: NA
j_gene: TRBJ2-2
d_gene: NA
v_gene: TRBV14
CDR3nt: TGTGCCAGCAGCCAAGATCTGGAGGGCGAAACCGGGGAGCTGTTTTTT
CDR3aa: CASSQDLEGETGELFF

abundance: NA
j_gene: TRBJ2-3
d_gene: NA
v_gene: TRBV4-1
CDR3nt: TGCGCCAGCAGCCAAGAGGGGGGGGCCTTGGCAGATACGCAGTATTTT
CDR3aa: CASSQEGGALADTQYF

abundance: NA
j_gene: TRBJ2-1
d_gene: NA
v_gene: TRBV14
CDR3nt: TGTGCCAGCAGCCAAGTCAATGAGCAGTTCTTC
CDR3aa: CASSQVNEQFF

abundance: NA
j_gene: TRBJ1-1
d_gene: TRBD1
v_gene: TRBV10-3
CDR3nt: TGTGCCATCAGGGGACAGGGGTCGGCTTTCTTT
CDR3aa: CAIRGQGSAFF

abundance: NA
j_gene: TRBJ2-7
d_gene: NA
v_gene: TRBV13
CDR3nt: TGTGCCAGCAGCCCTCGCCGGCCCTACGAGCAGTACTTC
CDR3aa: CASSPRRPYEQYF

abundance: NA
j_gene: TRBJ2-2
d_gene: NA
v_gene: TRBV5-4
CDR3nt: TGTGCCAGCAGCCAGGGGAACACCGGGGAGCTGTTTTTT
CDR3aa: CASSQGNTGELFF

abundance: NA
j_gene: TRBJ1-1
d_gene: NA
v_gene: TRBV6-5
CDR3nt: TGTGCCAGCAGTTACTCGGGCCTTCGGGCGAACACTGAAGCTTTCTTT
CDR3aa: CASSYSGLRANTEAFF

abundance: NA
j_gene: TRBJ1-2
d_gene: NA
v_gene: TRBV14
CDR3nt: TGTGCCAGCAGCCAAGATTTGATGGTTTATGGCTACACCTTC
CDR3aa: CASSQDLMVYGYTF

abundance: few
j_gene: TRBJ2-7
d_gene: TRBD1
v_gene: TRBV27
CDR3nt: TGTGCCAGCAGTTTGACTTTAGGGGGCTGGTACGAGCAGTACTTC
CDR3aa: CASSLTLGGWYEQYF

abundance: NA
j_gene: TRBJ2-3
d_gene: NA
v_gene: TRBV19
CDR3nt: TGTGCCAGTAGTATAAGGGCAGTCACAGATACGCAGTATTTT
CDR3aa: CASSIRAVTDTQYF

abundance: NA
j_gene: TRBJ1-5
d_gene: NA
v_gene: TRBV28
CDR3nt: TGTGCCAGCACCCAGGCCGGGGGCCTCAATCAGCCCCAGCATTTT
CDR3aa: CASTQAGGLNQPQHF

abundance: NA
j_gene: TRBJ1-5
d_gene: TRBD1
v_gene: TRBV7-9
CDR3nt: TGTGCCAGCAGCGGGACAGGGAATCAGCCCCAGCATTTT
CDR3aa: CASSGTGNQPQHF

abundance: NA
j_gene: TRBJ2-3
d_gene: NA
v_gene: TRBV27
CDR3nt: TGTGCCAGCAGTCGCCAAGACCCGAGAGGCACAGATACGCAGTATTTT
CDR3aa: CASSRQDPRGTDTQYF

abundance: NA
j_gene: TRBJ1-6
d_gene: TRBD1
v_gene: TRBV30
CDR3nt: TGTGCCTGGAGTGTACGGGGGACAGGTGTCCGGAATTCACCCCTCCACTTT
CDR3aa: CAWSVRGTGVRNSPLHF

abundance: NA
j_gene: TRBJ2-2
d_gene: TRBD1
v_gene: TRBV5-8
CDR3nt: TGTGCCAGCAGTCTGGACAGGGGCGCGAACACCGGGGAGCTGTTTTTT
CDR3aa: CASSLDRGANTGELFF

abundance: NA
j_gene: TRBJ2-7
d_gene: NA
v_gene: TRBV7-9
CDR3nt: TGTGCCAGCAGCTCAGGGGAGGAGCAGTACTTC
CDR3aa: CASSSGEEQYF

abundance: NA
j_gene: TRBJ2-1
d_gene: TRBD2
v_gene: TRBV18
CDR3nt: TGTGCCAGCTCACTCTCGCGGGGGGTCAATGAGCAGTTCTTC
CDR3aa: CASSLSRGVNEQFF

abundance: NA
j_gene: TRBJ1-1
d_gene: NA
v_gene: TRBV11-2
CDR3nt: TGTGCCAGCAGCTTAATTTTTGGACAGAACACTGAAGCTTTCTTT
CDR3aa: CASSLIFGQNTEAFF

abundance: many
j_gene: TRBJ1-1
d_gene: TRBD1
v_gene: TRBV5-1
CDR3nt: TGCGCCAGCAGCCCGGGACAGTCAGGCACTGAAGCTTTCTTT
CDR3aa: CASSPGQSGTEAFF

abundance: few
j_gene: TRBJ1-2
d_gene: NA
v_gene: TRBV5-4
CDR3nt: TGTGCCAGCAGCTTGGGTGGGGCCGCTAACTATGGCTACACCTTC
CDR3aa: CASSLGGAANYGYTF

abundance: NA
j_gene: TRBJ1-6
d_gene: NA
v_gene: TRBV11-1
CDR3nt: TGTGCCAGCAGCTTAACCCATTCGGGGGTGGCCCTCCACTTT
CDR3aa: CASSLTHSGVALHF

abundance: NA
j_gene: TRBJ1-2
d_gene: NA
v_gene: TRBV10-3
CDR3nt: TGTGCCATCAGTGAGTCGACTCTGGGGGGAAACTATGGCTACACCTTC
CDR3aa: CAISESTLGGNYGYTF

abundance: medium-sized
j_gene: TRBJ2-3
d_gene: NA
v_gene: TRBV5-6
CDR3nt: TGTGCCAGCAGCTTGGCCCCAACAGGTGCAAGAACGCAGTATTTT
CDR3aa: CASSLAPTGARTQYF

abundance: NA
j_gene: TRBJ1-1
d_gene: NA
v_gene: TRBV7-7
CDR3nt: TGTGCCAGCAGCCGACAGGAGAACACTGAAGCTTTCTTT
CDR3aa: CASSRQENTEAFF

abundance: few
j_gene: TRBJ1-6
d_gene: TRBD1
v_gene: TRBV7-2
CDR3nt: TGTGCCAGCAGCTCCCCGGGACAGGGGAATTCACCCCTCCACTTT
CDR3aa: CASSSPGQGNSPLHF

abundance: NA
j_gene: TRBJ1-1
d_gene: TRBD1
v_gene: TRBV11-3
CDR3nt: TGTGCCAGCAGCTACGGACAGGGGAACACTGAAGCTTTCTTT
CDR3aa: CASSYGQGNTEAFF

abundance: NA
j_gene: TRBJ2-7
d_gene: NA
v_gene: TRBV7-2
CDR3nt: TGTGCCAGCAGCTTAGACTTGGCCCCAGGGTCTGGCTACGAGCAGTACTTC
CDR3aa: CASSLDLAPGSGYEQYF